The 5 T cell receptor beta chains below were found in one sample sequenced in a study of T cells after yellow fever vaccination. TCRdb analysed the 5' RACE reads with MiXCR anew, one entry per CDR3 protein. The data show about 74,000 distinct CDR3 sequences, with approximately 7% seen just once and 30% to 40% held by the top ten. The input for sequencing was CD8+ T cells sorted from PBMCs, taken 5 to 6 days after the first yellow fever vaccination. The receptor set was obtained from a young man who received the YFV17D yellow fever vaccine.

This clonotype has a count of ten or more. The chain uses TRBV27 and TRBJ1-1, with unresolved D. The CDR3 spans 13 residues. Trimming stripped 1 base from V and 4 bases from J, with 7 bases between. CDR1 is MNHEY, CDR2 SMNVEV, per germline (reference sequence). The CDR3 spells CASSLFPSTEAFF. CDR3 coding DNA: TGTGCCAGCAGTTTATTCCCAAGCACTGAAGCTTTCTTT.

This clonotype was found a few times. The chain recombines TRBV7-9 with TRBJ2-3, with D tentatively TRBD2 (5 bases). CDR1 SEHNR and CDR2 FQNEAQ come from the germline V gene (reference sequence). Trimming removed 3 bases from V and 1 base from J, with 11 bases in between. CDR3 length: 15 residues. The DNA of the CDR3 is TGTGCCAGCAGCTTCCGGGCCGGGGGCACAGATACGCAGTATTTT. Translated, it gives CASSFRAGGTDTQYF.

This clonotype showed up just a few times. The chain carries TRBV28 and TRBJ2-1, with 10 bases aligning to TRBD2. The germline V gene has CDR1 MDHEN and CDR2 SYDVKM. With 5 bases clipped from V and 7 bases from J, the junction kept 8 bases outside the gene matches. CDR3 length equals 15 residues. CDR3 sequence reads: CASSMLAGELNEQFF. The CDR3 nucleotides are TGTGCCAGCAGTATGCTAGCGGGGGAACTAAATGAGCAGTTCTTC.

This clonotype was seen a few times. The chain combines TRBV20-1 with TRBJ2-3, with 8 positions matching TRBD2. V gave up 6 bases and J gave up 1 base; unmatched junction bases: 3. The CDR3 length is 13 residues. Germline values: CDR1 DFQATT, CDR2 SNEGSKA (reference sequence). The CDR3 nucleotides are TGCAGTGCCCCCGGGGGGGGCACAGATACGCAGTATTTT. This translates into CSAPGGGTDTQYF.

The chain links TRBV7-2 to TRBJ2-3; D is tentatively TRBD1 or TRBD2 (5 bases each). This CDR3 is built from 14 residues. Germline V gene lookup returns CDR1 SGHTA and CDR2 FQGNSA. The V end was cut by 3 bases, the J end by 1 base, with 8 bases between. The CDR3 sequence is CASSLGPGTDTQYF. DNA of the CDR3: TGTGCCAGCAGCTTGGGACCCGGCACAGATACGCAGTATTTT.